The entry below gives a single T cell receptor beta chain sequence along with its context. Other DNA sequences in the same sample also yield this CDR3. Study donors comprised healthy, HIV-negative adults devoid of recent acute infection or vaccination. The data belong to a study of shared clonotypes between healthy human individuals. Looking at the study overall: A donor's plate count was three for CD4 naive and three for CD4 memory; CD8 naive had two and CD8 memory one.

How the authors handled the data: With immunoSEQ giving junction-only sequences and no quality scores, filtering differed. The method was immunoSEQ multiplex PCR; TCRdb's version includes in-frame clones alone and lacks a portion of them. The V and J calls and clone size are taken from that table; D and trimming were inferred from the DNA. Of 2 million to 3 million clones listed, roughly 93% were seen once; the top ten hold approximately 0.37%. Trimming removed 0 bases at V and 7 bases at J, with 11 bases between. This CDR3 comprises 13 residues. Germline values: CDR1 SGHRS, CDR2 YFSETQ. Sequences were obtained from naive CD4+ T cells from PBMCs. Subset reported: CD45RA+ positively selected. V gene TRBV5-1 combines with J gene TRBJ2-7, with TRBD2 as a possible D gene (6 bases). The sequence derives from a man aged 18-30 years in good health. Some clones in this sample may be carry-over from other donors' samples. The CDR3 nucleotides read TGCGCCAGCAGCTTGGATAGGGCGGGGGAGCAGTACTTC. Translation gives CASSLDRAGEQYF. Supplemented by reference TRBV5-1 and TRBJ2-7, the full variable domain reads KAGVTQTPRYLIKTRGQQVTLSCSPISGHRSVSWYQQTPGQGLQFLFEYFSETQRNKGNFPGRFSGRQFSNSRSEMNVSTLELGDSALYLCASSLDRAGEQYFGPGTRLTVT.